This T cell receptor beta chain was identified during a study of identical twins. V was shortened by 2 bases and J by 4 bases, with 9 bases between the two germline ends. The CDR3 runs to 14 residues. Germline V lookup: CDR1 SGHDT, CDR2 YYEEEE. Healthy Caucasians provided all donations. Broader study findings: Cross-sectional statistics underpinned the conclusions; the same donors were not followed. Invariant MAIT and iNKT cells could partly confound zero-insertion analyses.

TCRdb re-called the 5' RACE reads through MiXCR, storing one row per CDR3 protein. The sample carries about 390,000 distinct CDR3 sequences, 9% to 10% recorded once. Details on this clonotype: What it binds is not known.

The sequence came from a woman between 45 and 65 years old in good health. V gene TRBV5-6 combines with J gene TRBJ1-4; D not resolved. The material sequenced was naive T cells sorted from blood. The CDR3 DNA reads as TGTGCCAGCAGCTTTAACGAGGTTAATGAAAAACTGTTTTTT. Its translation is CASSFNEVNEKLFF.